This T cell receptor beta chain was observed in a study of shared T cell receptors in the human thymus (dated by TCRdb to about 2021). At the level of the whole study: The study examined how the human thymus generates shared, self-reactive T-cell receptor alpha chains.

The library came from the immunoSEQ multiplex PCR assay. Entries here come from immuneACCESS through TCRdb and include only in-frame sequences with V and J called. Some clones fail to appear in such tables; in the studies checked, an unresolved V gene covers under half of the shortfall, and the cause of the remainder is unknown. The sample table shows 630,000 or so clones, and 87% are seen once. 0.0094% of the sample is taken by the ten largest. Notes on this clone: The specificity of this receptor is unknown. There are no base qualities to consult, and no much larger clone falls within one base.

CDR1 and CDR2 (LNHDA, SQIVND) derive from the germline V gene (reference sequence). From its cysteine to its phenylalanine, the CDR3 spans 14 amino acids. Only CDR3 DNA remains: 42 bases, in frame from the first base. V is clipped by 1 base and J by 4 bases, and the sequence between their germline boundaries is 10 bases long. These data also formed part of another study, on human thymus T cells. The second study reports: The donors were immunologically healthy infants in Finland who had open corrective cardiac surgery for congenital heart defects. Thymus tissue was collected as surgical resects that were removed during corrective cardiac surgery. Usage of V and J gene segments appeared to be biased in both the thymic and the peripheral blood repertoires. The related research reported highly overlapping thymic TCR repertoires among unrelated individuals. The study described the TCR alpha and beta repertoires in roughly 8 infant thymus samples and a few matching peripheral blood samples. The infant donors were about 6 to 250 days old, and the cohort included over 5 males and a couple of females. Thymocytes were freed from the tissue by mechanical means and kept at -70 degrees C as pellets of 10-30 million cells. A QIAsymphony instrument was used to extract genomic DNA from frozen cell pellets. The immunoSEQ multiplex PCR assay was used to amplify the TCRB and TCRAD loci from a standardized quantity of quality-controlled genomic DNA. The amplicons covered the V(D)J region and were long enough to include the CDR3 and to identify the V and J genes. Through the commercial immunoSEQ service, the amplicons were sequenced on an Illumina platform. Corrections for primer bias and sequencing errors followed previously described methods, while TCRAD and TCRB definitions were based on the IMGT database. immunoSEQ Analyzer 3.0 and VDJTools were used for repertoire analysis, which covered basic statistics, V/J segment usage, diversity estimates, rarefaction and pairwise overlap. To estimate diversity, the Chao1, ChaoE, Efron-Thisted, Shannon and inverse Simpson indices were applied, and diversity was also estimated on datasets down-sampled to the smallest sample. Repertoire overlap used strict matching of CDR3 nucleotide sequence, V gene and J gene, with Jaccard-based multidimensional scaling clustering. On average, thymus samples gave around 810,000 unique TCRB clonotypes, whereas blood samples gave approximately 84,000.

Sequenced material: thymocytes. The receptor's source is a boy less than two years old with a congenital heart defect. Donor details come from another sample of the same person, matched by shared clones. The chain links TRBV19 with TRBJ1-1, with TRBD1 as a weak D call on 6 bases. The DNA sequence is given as TGTGCCAGTAGTATAGGCAGGGGAGTCACTGAAGCTTTCTTT. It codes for CASSIGRGVTEAFF.